A selection of T cell receptor beta chains follows, all from one sample in a study of response to subunit inactivated influenza vaccine. Each CDR3 protein is one row after TCRdb ran MiXCR on the RT-PCR reads. The sample lists around 580,000 distinct CDR3 sequences, 12% occurring once. The sample here was PBMCs from blood, taken on the day of vaccination. The source of these receptors is a man aged 50 or older who received an inactivated influenza vaccine. Each CDR3 is given with its conserved first and last residue. The D gene is left open where the match is weak. The size field is filled for only some rows; it gives once, few, many or a size class.

- TRBJ1-5 TRBV12-3/TRBV12-4 - CASSLRTGNQPQHF TGTGCCAGCAGTCTCCGAACGGGGAATCAGCCCCAGCATTTT
few TRBJ2-5 TRBV9 TRBD2 CASSDKTSGQETQYF TGTGCCAGCAGCGATAAGACTAGCGGGCAAGAGACCCAGTACTTC
many TRBJ1-2 TRBV12-3/TRBV12-4 - CASGLIEGYTF TGTGCCAGCGGCCTCATCGAGGGCTACACCTTC
- TRBJ2-5 TRBV20-1 - CSAKSILRGQETQYF TGCAGTGCTAAGTCAATTTTGAGGGGACAAGAGACCCAGTACTTC
- TRBJ1-6 TRBV4-3 - CASSHRGTSNSPLHF TGCGCCAGCAGCCATAGGGGGACCTCGAATTCACCCCTCCACTTT
- TRBJ2-7 TRBV27 TRBD2 CASSPYTSGGYEQYF TGTGCCAGCAGTCCGTACACTAGCGGGGGCTACGAGCAGTACTTC
many TRBJ2-3 TRBV12-3/TRBV12-4 TRBD2 CASSLGLAGVDTQYF TGTGCCAGCAGTTTAGGACTAGCGGGGGTGGATACGCAGTATTTT
- TRBJ2-2 TRBV6-1 TRBD1 CASSQGQGFAGELFF TGTGCCAGCAGTCAGGGACAGGGTTTCGCCGGGGAGCTGTTTTTT
- TRBJ1-1 TRBV5-1 - CASSLASPRDTEAFF TGCGCCAGCAGCTTGGCCTCGCCGAGGGACACTGAAGCTTTCTTT
- TRBJ2-5 TRBV20-1 - CSARDSQDSQETQYF TGCAGTGCTAGAGATTCGCAGGACAGTCAAGAGACCCAGTACTTC
few TRBJ2-5 TRBV12-3/TRBV12-4 TRBD1 CASSLGGQGLGAQYF TGTGCCAGCAGTTTGGGGGGACAGGGACTTGGGGCCCAGTACTTC